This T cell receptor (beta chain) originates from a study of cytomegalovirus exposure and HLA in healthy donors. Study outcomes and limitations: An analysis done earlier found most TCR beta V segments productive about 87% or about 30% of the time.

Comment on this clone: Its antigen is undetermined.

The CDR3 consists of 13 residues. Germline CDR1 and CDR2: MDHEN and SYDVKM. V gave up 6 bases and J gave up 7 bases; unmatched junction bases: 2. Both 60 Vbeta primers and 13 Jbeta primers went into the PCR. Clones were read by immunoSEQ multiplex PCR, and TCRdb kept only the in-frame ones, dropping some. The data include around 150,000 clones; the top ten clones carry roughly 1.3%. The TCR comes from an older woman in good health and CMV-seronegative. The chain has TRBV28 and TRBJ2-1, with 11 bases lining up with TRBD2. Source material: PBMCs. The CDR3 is CASSTSGSNEQFF. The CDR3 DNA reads TGTGCCAGCAGCACTAGCGGGAGTAATGAGCAGTTCTTC.